This T cell receptor (beta chain) was observed in a study of CD8 T cells in ankylosing spondylitis. Trimming removed 0 bases from V and 5 bases from J; junction bases left unmatched: 7. From germline, CDR1 is SGHRS and CDR2 YFSETQ. The CDR3 consists of 15 residues. TCRdb re-called the 5' RACE reads through MiXCR, storing one row per CDR3 protein. The data hold 200,000 to 250,000 distinct CDR3 sequences, with about 10% observed a single time. The receptor was derived from a male donor with ankylosing spondylitis or in good health (not recorded which). Sequenced input: blood, either unsorted or a sorted T cell fraction (not recorded which). The chain links TRBV5-1 to TRBJ2-7; 8 bases match TRBD1. CDR3 DNA sequence: TGCGCCAGCAGCTTGGGTGGACAGGGCCTTCACGAGCAGTACTTC. This translates into CASSLGGQGLHEQYF.